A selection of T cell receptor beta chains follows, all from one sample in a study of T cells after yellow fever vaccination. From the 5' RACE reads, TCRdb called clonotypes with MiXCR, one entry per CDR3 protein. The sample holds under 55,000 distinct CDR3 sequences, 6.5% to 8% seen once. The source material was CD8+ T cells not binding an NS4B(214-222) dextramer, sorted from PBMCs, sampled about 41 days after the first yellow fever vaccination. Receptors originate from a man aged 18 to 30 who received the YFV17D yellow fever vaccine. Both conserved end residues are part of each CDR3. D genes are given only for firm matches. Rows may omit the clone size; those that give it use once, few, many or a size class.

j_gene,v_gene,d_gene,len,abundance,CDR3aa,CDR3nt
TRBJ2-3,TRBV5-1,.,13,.,CASSIAVTDTQYF,TGCGCCAGCAGCATCGCAGTCACAGATACGCAGTATTTT
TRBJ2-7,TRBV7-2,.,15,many,CASSPEADPRFEQYF,TGTGCCAGCAGCCCAGAAGCAGACCCCCGCTTCGAGCAGTACTTC
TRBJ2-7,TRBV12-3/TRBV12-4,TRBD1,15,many,CASSFGTGGTYEQYF,TGTGCCAGCAGTTTCGGGACAGGGGGCACCTACGAGCAGTACTTC
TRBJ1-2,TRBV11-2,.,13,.,CASKGRGLYGYTF,TGTGCCAGCAAGGGGAGGGGTCTTTATGGCTACACCTTC
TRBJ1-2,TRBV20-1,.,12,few,CSASRGKYGYTF,TGCAGTGCTAGTAGGGGAAAGTATGGCTACACCTTC
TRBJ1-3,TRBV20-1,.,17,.,CSARVYDGLGGGNTIYF,TGCAGTGCTAGGGTTTATGACGGGCTCGGCGGGGGAAACACCATATATTTT
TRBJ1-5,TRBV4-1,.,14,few,CASSQVGVGQPQHF,TGCGCCAGCAGCCAAGTTGGGGTGGGTCAGCCCCAGCATTTT
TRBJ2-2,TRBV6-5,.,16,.,CASSYSTGGGSGELFF,TGTGCCAGCAGTTACTCGACCGGGGGTGGAAGCGGGGAGCTGTTTTTT
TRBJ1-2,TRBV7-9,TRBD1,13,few,CASSLDREGGYTF,TGTGCCAGCAGCCTAGACAGGGAGGGAGGCTACACCTTC
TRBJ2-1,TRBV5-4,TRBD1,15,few,CASRGGTGGYNEQFF,TGTGCCAGCAGGGGGGGGACAGGGGGCTACAATGAGCAGTTCTTC
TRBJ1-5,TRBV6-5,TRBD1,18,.,CASSYPTGDGNSNQPQHF,TGTGCCAGCAGTTACCCGACAGGGGATGGAAATAGCAATCAGCCCCAGCATTTT
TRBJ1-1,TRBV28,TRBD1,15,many,CASRRQGGMNTEAFF,TGTGCCAGCAGACGACAGGGGGGGATGAACACTGAAGCTTTCTTT
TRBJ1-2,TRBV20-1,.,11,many,CSASDGYGYTF,TGCAGTGCTAGCGACGGCTATGGCTACACCTTC
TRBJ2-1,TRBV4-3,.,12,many,CASSQSVTQQFF,TGCGCCAGCAGCCAATCCGTGACGCAGCAGTTCTTC
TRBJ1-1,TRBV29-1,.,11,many,CSGILLAEAFF,TGCAGCGGGATACTTTTGGCTGAAGCTTTCTTT
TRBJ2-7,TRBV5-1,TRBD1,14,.,CASSFRTGDYEQYF,TGCGCCAGCAGCTTCCGGACAGGGGACTACGAGCAGTACTTC
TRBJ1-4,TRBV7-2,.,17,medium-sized,CASSPGGGRATNEKLFF,TGTGCCAGCAGCCCCGGCGGAGGGCGTGCAACTAATGAAAAACTGTTTTTT
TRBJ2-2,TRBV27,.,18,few,CASSFRSWGSTNTGELFF,TGTGCCAGCAGTTTCCGCTCCTGGGGTTCTACGAACACCGGGGAGCTGTTTTTT
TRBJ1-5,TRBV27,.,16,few,CASSPYGGLSNQPQHF,TGTGCCAGCAGTCCCTATGGGGGGTTGAGCAATCAGCCCCAGCATTTT
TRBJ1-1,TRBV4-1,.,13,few,CASSLRMNTEAFF,TGCGCCAGCAGCCTACGGATGAACACTGAAGCTTTCTTT
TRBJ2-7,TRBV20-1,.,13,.,CSARVRGKTEQYF,TGCAGTGCTAGAGTTAGGGGGAAAACCGAGCAGTACTTC
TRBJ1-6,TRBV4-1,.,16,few,CASSPARPRPNSPLHF,TGCGCCAGCAGCCCCGCTCGACCGCGCCCCAATTCACCCCTCCACTTT
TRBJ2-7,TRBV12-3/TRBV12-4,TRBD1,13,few,CASQGVSSYEQYF,TGTGCCAGCCAGGGGGTAAGCTCCTACGAGCAGTACTTC
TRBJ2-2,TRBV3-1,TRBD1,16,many,CASSPDRGRKVGELFF,TGTGCCAGCAGCCCGGACAGGGGAAGGAAAGTCGGGGAGCTGTTTTTT
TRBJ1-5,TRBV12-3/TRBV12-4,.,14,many,CASSLGVGNQPQHF,TGTGCCAGCAGTTTAGGGGTCGGCAATCAGCCCCAGCATTTT
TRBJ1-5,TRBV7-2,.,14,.,CASSLESGNQPQHF,TGTGCCAGCAGCTTAGAAAGTGGGAATCAGCCCCAGCATTTT
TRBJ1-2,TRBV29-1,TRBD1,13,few,CSVALQGYGGYTF,TGCAGCGTGGCATTACAGGGGTATGGTGGCTACACCTTC
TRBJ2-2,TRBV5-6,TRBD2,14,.,CASSFWGGPGELFF,TGTGCCAGCAGCTTTTGGGGGGGACCCGGGGAGCTGTTTTTT
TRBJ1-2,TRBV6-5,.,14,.,CASSYSSPIDGYTF,TGTGCCAGCAGTTACTCGTCCCCGATCGACGGCTACACCTTC
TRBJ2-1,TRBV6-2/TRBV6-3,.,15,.,CASSYRLVGRNEQFF,TGTGCCAGCAGTTACCGGCTAGTGGGGAGGAATGAGCAGTTCTTC
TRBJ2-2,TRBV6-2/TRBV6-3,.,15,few,CASSYWRAEAGELFF,TGTGCCAGCAGTTACTGGAGGGCTGAGGCCGGGGAGCTGTTTTTT
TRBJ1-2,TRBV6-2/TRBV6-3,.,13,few,CAIERRGTDGYTF,TGTGCCATCGAACGCCGGGGGACCGATGGCTACACCTTC
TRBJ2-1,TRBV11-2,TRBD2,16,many,CASSLSGGYLYNEQFF,TGTGCCAGCAGCTTATCCGGGGGGTACCTCTACAATGAGCAGTTCTTC
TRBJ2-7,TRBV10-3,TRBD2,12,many,CAIAGGGYEQYF,TGTGCCATCGCTGGGGGGGGCTACGAGCAGTACTTC
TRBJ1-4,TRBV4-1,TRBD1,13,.,CASTGQGVEKLFF,TGCGCCAGCACCGGACAGGGGGTTGAAAAACTGTTTTTT
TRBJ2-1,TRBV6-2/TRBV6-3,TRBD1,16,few,CASSYTGTGWYNEQFF,TGTGCCAGCAGTTACACCGGGACAGGGTGGTACAATGAGCAGTTCTTC
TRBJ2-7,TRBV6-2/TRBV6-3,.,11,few,CASSTDYEQYF,TGTGCCAGCAGTACGGACTACGAGCAGTACTTC
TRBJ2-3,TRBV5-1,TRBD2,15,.,CASSLVSGGADTQYF,TGCGCCAGCAGCTTGGTGAGCGGGGGGGCGGATACGCAGTATTTT
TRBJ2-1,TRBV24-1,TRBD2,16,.,CATSDPAGGLYNEQFF,TGTGCCACCAGTGATCCCGCGGGGGGCCTCTACAATGAGCAGTTCTTC
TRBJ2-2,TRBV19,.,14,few,CASREGDYTGELFF,TGTGCCAGTAGAGAGGGGGATTACACCGGGGAGCTGTTTTTT
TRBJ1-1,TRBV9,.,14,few,CASQPGPRDTEAFF,TGTGCCAGCCAACCGGGGCCCCGGGACACTGAAGCTTTCTTT
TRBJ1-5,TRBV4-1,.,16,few,CASSQEGSGGNQPQHF,TGCGCCAGCAGCCAAGAAGGGTCCGGGGGAAATCAGCCCCAGCATTTT
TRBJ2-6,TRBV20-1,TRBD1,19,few,CSANRHSRDRGLGANVLTF,TGCAGTGCCAACCGCCATTCCCGGGACAGGGGGCTCGGGGCCAACGTCCTGACTTTC
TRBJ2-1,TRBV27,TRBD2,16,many,CATIRSSGGAYNEQFF,TGTGCCACGATAAGATCTAGCGGGGGGGCGTACAATGAGCAGTTCTTC
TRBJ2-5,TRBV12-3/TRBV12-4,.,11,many,CASTNRETQYF,TGTGCCAGCACCAATAGGGAGACCCAGTACTTC
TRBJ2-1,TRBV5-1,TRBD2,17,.,CASSSGLAGAHYNEQFF,TGCGCCAGCAGCTCCGGGCTAGCGGGGGCCCACTACAATGAGCAGTTCTTC
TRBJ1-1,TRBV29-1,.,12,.,CSVGWGGTEAFF,TGCAGCGTTGGCTGGGGGGGCACTGAAGCTTTCTTT
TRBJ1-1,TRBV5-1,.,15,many,CASSWEAGAWTEAFF,TGCGCCAGCAGCTGGGAAGCAGGGGCTTGGACTGAAGCTTTCTTT
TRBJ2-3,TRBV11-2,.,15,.,CASSLYGSSTDTQYF,TGTGCCAGCAGCTTGTACGGTTCTAGCACAGATACGCAGTATTTT
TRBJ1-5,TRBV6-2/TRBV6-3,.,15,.,CASSDGKRGWQPQHF,TGTGCCAGCAGTGACGGGAAAAGGGGGTGGCAGCCCCAGCATTTT